This TCR beta chain is from a study of blood T cell repertoires in COVID-19. For the study at large: The analysed material was cDNA or gDNA that came from T cells, B-cell-depleted T cells, or PBMCs.

Profiled with immunoSEQ multiplex PCR; TCRdb holds only in-frame clones, not every one. The data contain tens of thousands of clones, 80% to 85% of them singletons. The germline V gene encodes CDR1 ENHRY and CDR2 SYGVKD. This CDR3 has 14 residues. The V segment lost 6 bases and the J segment 2 bases; nucleotides outside the gene matches: 5. The chain recombines TRBV10-3 with TRBJ2-7; TRBD1 matches 9 bases. Sequencing was performed on peripheral blood. The receptor's source is a human donor in a cohort sampled during active COVID-19. In DNA, the CDR3 is TGTGCCATCAGGGGGGGGACAGGGACCTACGAGCAGTACTTC. This sequence encodes CAIRGGTGTYEQYF.